Shown below are 18 T cell receptor beta chains from a single sample sequenced in a study of B cell selection in AIRE deficiency. This table comes from immunoSEQ multiplex PCR, and its TCRdb copy is limited to in-frame clones, with some not included. The profile shows about 25,000 clones, 95% of them singletons. CD4+CD127+ cells were sorted as the conventional CD4 T cells. The sequenced material came from CD4+CD127+ conventional T cells sorted from PBMCs. These receptors came from a human donor in good health.

The chain couples TRBV5-1 to TRBJ1-2; D not certain. Germline V gives CDR1 SGHRS, CDR2 YFSETQ. V was trimmed by 0 bases and J by 2 bases, leaving 8 bases between them. This CDR3 is built from 14 residues. The CDR3 here is CASSLAGKNYGYTF. CDR3 sequence (DNA): TGCGCCAGCAGCTTGGCGGGGAAGAACTATGGCTACACCTTC.

J is TRBJ2-3 and V is TRBV7-9; tentatively, D is TRBD1 (5 bases). The germline V and J ends were trimmed by 5 bases and 3 bases, with 12 bases remaining between them. The CDR3 covers 14 residues. The germline V gene has CDR1 SEHNR and CDR2 FQNEAQ (reference sequence). In DNA, the CDR3 is TGTGCCAGCAGCCCTATTACAGGTACAGATACGCAGTATTTT. This codes for CASSPITGTDTQYF.

The V and J genes are TRBV5-5 and TRBJ2-7; TRBD2 is a possible D gene (7 bases). V shed 0 bases and J shed 3 bases, with 10 bases lying between them. This CDR3 has 14 amino acids. Germline-derived CDR1 and CDR2 are SGHKS and YYEKEE (reference sequence). CDR3 protein: CASSLEGGLYEQYF. The CDR3 nucleotides read TGTGCCAGCAGCTTGGAGGGGGGGCTCTACGAGCAGTACTTC.

The rearrangement uses TRBV7-9 and TRBJ2-5, with 10 bases lining up with TRBD2. Germline assignment: CDR1 SEHNR and CDR2 FQNEAQ (reference sequence). J was trimmed by 4 bases and V by 4 bases; bases with no gene match: 0. The CDR3 contains 13 residues. CDR3 coding DNA: TGTGCCAGCAGCTCTAGCGGGGGAGAGACCCAGTACTTC. Translating gives CASSSSGGETQYF. Based on the CDR3 plus reference TRBV7-9 and TRBJ2-5, the full variable domain is DTGVSQNPRHKITKRGQNVTFRCDPISEHNRLYWYRQTLGQGPEFLTYFQNEAQLEKSRLLSDRFSAERPKGSFSTLEIQRTEQGDSAMYLCASSSSGGETQYFGPGTRLLVL.

This clone appeared once. The genes are TRBV7-9 and TRBJ1-4; D is undetermined. The CDR3 sequence is 16 residues long. V gave up 3 bases and J gave up 3 bases, with 14 bases separating them. Germline CDR1 is SEHNR and CDR2 is FQNEAQ (reference sequence). The CDR3 loop is CASSFVDNHPNEKLFF. The CDR3 DNA is TGTGCCAGCAGCTTTGTTGACAACCACCCTAATGAAAAACTGTTTTTT.

The chain links TRBV5-1 to TRBJ2-5; D is perhaps TRBD2 (7 bases). V dropped 4 bases and J dropped 5 bases, with 21 bases sitting between them. The CDR3 is 16 residues long. Germline V lookup: CDR1 SGHRS, CDR2 YFSETQ. The CDR3 DNA follows: TGCGCCAGCAGCCCACCTACAGGACTAGGGGGTGAGACCCAGTACTTC. It encodes CASSPPTGLGGETQYF.

The count of this clone is one. This chain connects TRBV7-9 to TRBJ2-2; 9 bases are shared with TRBD2. V gave up 5 bases and J gave up 3 bases; unmatched junction bases: 4. CDR1 SEHNR and CDR2 FQNEAQ come from the germline V gene (reference sequence). This CDR3 comprises 15 residues. CDR3 sequence: CASSQGLAYTGELFF. CDR3 DNA sequence: TGTGCCAGCAGCCAGGGACTAGCTTACACCGGGGAGCTGTTTTTT. Together with reference TRBV7-9 and TRBJ2-2, the CDR3 gives the full variable domain: DTGVSQNPRHKITKRGQNVTFRCDPISEHNRLYWYRQTLGQGPEFLTYFQNEAQLEKSRLLSDRFSAERPKGSFSTLEIQRTEQGDSAMYLCASSQGLAYTGELFFGEGSRLTVL.

The gene calls are TRBV28 and TRBJ1-2, with 7 bases identical to TRBD1. Germline assignment: CDR1 MDHEN and CDR2 SYDVKM. V dropped 6 bases and J dropped 4; count of bases not matched to a gene: 11. The CDR3 extends over 15 amino acids. The CDR3 loop reads CASRRGGGGFYGYTF. For the CDR3, the DNA is TGTGCCAGCAGGAGAGGGGGCGGAGGATTCTATGGCTACACCTTC.

Details on this clone: One junction end does not reproduce the germline sequence, and a read error may be involved. The gene calls are TRBV10-1 and TRBJ2-7; TRBD2 agrees at 11 bases. The germline gives CDR1 WNHNN, CDR2 SYGVQD (reference sequence). CDR3 size: 20 residues. CDR3 loop: CASSESPGGRLAGLSCEQYF. CDR3 DNA: TGCGCCAGCAGTGAATCTCCGGGGGGACGACTAGCGGGGCTTTCCTGCGAGCAGTACTTC.

The chain couples TRBV11-2 to TRBJ1-4, with D uncertain. This CDR3 is built from 15 residues. Germline V gene lookup returns CDR1 SGHAT and CDR2 FQNNGV. Trimming pared 0 bases from V and 10 bases from J, leaving 15 bases between. As DNA, the CDR3 is TGTGCCAGCAGCTTAGATGGTACCCTCAGAGGAAAACTGTTTTTT. The encoded protein is CASSLDGTLRGKLFF.

This rearrangement joins TRBV5-6 to TRBJ2-7; 9 bases match TRBD2. Trimming took 7 bases from V and 0 from J; bases not matched to a gene: 14. This CDR3 contains 17 residues. Per the germline V gene, CDR1 is SGHDT and CDR2 is YYEEEE. The DNA for the CDR3 is TGTGCCAGCTCAAGGCCAGCGGGGGGCGCGAGCTCCTACGAGCAGTACTTC. Protein sequence: CASSRPAGGASSYEQYF. The full variable domain, rest sourced from reference TRBV5-6 and TRBJ2-7, is DAGVTQSPTHLIKTRGQQVTLRCSPKSGHDTVSWYQQALGQGPQFIFQYYEEEERQRGNFPDRFSGHQFPNYSSELNVNALLLGDSALYLCASSRPAGGASSYEQYFGPGTRLTVT.

The V and J genes are TRBV5-1 and TRBJ2-1, with TRBD2 matching over 10 bases. Germline V CDR1 and CDR2: SGHRS, YFSETQ. The junction had 8 bases not matched to a gene; V was cut back by 4 bases and J by 4 bases. This CDR3 has 16 residues. The CDR3 DNA reads as TGCGCCAGCAGCCCAACTACTAGCGGGATTTACAATGAGCAGTTCTTC. It codes for CASSPTTSGIYNEQFF.

The V call is TRBV11-2, the J call TRBJ1-2; D uncertain. The CDR3 is 13 residues long. Germline V gives CDR1 SGHAT, CDR2 FQNNGV. The germline V and J ends were trimmed by 5 bases and 6 bases, with 13 bases remaining between them. CDR3 DNA: TGTGCCAGCAGCAAAAAGGCAGGCCATGGCTACACCTTC. It is translated as CASSKKAGHGYTF.

In DNA form, the CDR3 reads TGTGCCAGCAGCCCCAAAGGAGTAGCGGGAGGGGGAGTAGGCGGGGAGCTGTTTTTT. This codes for CASSPKGVAGGGVGGELFF. The V gene is TRBV9, the J gene TRBJ2-2; 11 bases are shared with TRBD2. CDR3 length: 19 amino acids. Looked up from germline, CDR1 is SGDLS and CDR2 is YYNGEE. Germline trimming cut 4 bases from V and 7 bases from J; bases unmatched to any gene: 18.

V gene TRBV5-4 combines with J gene TRBJ2-1; 13 positions agree with TRBD2. Germline V CDR1 and CDR2: SGHNT, YYREEE (reference sequence). The V and J ends lost 0 bases and 6 bases, in that order; junction bases with no gene match: 0. The CDR3 covers 15 residues. This chain's CDR3 is CASSLGTSGSNEQFF. As DNA, the CDR3 is TGTGCCAGCAGCTTGGGGACTAGCGGGAGCAATGAGCAGTTCTTC.

The J gene is TRBJ2-5, the V gene TRBV7-6, with a tentative D call TRBD2 (5 bases). Per germline, CDR1 SGHVS and CDR2 FNYEAQ. Trimming left V 5 bases short and J 5 bases short, with 15 bases between. The CDR3 is 14 amino acids. In DNA, the CDR3 is TGTGCCAGCAGCCGCGGGCGCCCGGGGGAGACCCAGTACTTC. As protein: CASSRGRPGETQYF.

V and J are TRBV5-1 and TRBJ2-5; 8 bases map to TRBD1. Judging by the DNA end, TRBJ2-7 fits better; the J call may be wrong. The CDR3 is 15 residues long. Germline loops: CDR1 SGHRS, CDR2 YFSETQ. For the CDR3, the DNA is TGCGCCAGCAGCTTAGGACAGGGAGTCACCTACGAGCAGTACTTC. The encoded protein is CASSLGQGVTYEQYF.

The chain joins TRBV6-4 to TRBJ2-2, with 8 bases lining up with TRBD2. Germline V CDR1 and CDR2: MRHNA, SNTAGT. The trim removed 0 bases at V and 4 bases at J, leaving 1 base unmatched. The CDR3 loop spans 15 amino acids. In DNA form, the CDR3 reads TGTGCCAGCAGTGACTCAGCGGGAGTCACCGGGGAGCTGTTTTTT. It translates to CASSDSAGVTGELFF.